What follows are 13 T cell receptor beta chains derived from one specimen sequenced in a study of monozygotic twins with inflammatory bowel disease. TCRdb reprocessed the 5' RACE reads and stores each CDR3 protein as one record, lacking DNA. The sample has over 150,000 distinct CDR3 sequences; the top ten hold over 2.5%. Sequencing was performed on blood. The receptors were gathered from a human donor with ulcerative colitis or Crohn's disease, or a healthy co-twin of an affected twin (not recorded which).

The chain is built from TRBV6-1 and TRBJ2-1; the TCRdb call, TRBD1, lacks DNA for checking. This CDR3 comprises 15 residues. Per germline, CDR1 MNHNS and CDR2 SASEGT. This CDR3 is CASRVDRAAYNEQFF.

Here the CDR3 reads CASSPWTSGMPYNEQFF. This chain joins TRBV18 and TRBJ2-1; TCRdb calls TRBD2, which cannot be checked without DNA. CDR1 is KGHSH and CDR2 is LQKENI in the germline V gene. The CDR3 contains 17 residues.

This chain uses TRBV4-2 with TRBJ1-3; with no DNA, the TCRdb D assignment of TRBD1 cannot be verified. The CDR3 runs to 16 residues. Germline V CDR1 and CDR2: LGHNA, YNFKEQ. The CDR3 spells CASSQERQGKGNTIYF.

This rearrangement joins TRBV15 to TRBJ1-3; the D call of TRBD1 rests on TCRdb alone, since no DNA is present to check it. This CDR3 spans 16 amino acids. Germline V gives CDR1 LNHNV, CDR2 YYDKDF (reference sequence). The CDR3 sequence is CATSRDPGNSGNTIYF.

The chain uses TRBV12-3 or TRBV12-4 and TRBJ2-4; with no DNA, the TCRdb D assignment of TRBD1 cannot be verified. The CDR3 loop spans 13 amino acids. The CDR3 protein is CASSWGRTNIQYF.

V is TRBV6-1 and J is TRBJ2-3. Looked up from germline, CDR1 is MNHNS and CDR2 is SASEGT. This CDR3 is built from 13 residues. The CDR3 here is CASSPRRGDTQYF.

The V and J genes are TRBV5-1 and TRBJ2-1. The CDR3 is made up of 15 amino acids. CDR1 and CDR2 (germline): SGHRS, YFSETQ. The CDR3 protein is CASRRDQPSYNEQFF.

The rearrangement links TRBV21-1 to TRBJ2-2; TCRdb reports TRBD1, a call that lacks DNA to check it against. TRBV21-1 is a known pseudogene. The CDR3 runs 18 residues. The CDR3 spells CASSAQSRRDVNTGELFF.

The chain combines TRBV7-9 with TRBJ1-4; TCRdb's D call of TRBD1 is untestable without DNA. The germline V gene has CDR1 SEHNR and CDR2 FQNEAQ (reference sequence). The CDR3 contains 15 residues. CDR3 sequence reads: CASSWPTGMDEKLFF.

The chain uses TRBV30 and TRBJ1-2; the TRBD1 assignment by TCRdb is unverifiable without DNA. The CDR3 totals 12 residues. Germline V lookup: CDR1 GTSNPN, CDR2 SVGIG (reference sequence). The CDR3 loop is CASDRGGYGYTF.

CDR3 loop: CASSLPRVEQYF. J is TRBJ2-7 and V is TRBV27. From germline, CDR1 is MNHEY and CDR2 SMNVEV (reference sequence). This CDR3 contains 12 residues.

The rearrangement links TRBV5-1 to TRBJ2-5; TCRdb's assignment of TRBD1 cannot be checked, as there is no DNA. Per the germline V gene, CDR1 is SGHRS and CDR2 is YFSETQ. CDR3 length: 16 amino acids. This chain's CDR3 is CASSLAQGTLQETQYF.

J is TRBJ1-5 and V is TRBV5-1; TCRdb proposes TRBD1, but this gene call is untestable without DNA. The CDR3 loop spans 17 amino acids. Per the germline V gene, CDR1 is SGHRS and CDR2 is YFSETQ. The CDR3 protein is CASSLDPGPSPGQPQHF.